These 15 T cell receptor beta chains came from one sample sequenced in a study of cytomegalovirus exposure and HLA in healthy donors. The PCR was carried out with 60 Vbeta primers and 13 Jbeta primers. Libraries were prepared by immunoSEQ multiplex PCR; TCRdb keeps only in-frame clonotypes and omits some of them. The sample consists of 140,000 or so clones, 75% to 90% of them appearing once. Input material: PBMCs. All receptors come from a female donor in good health and CMV-seronegative.

This chain joins TRBV19 and TRBJ2-7; 7 bases are shared with TRBD1. The junction had 11 bases not matched to a gene; V was cut back by 6 bases and J by 3 bases. Germline loops: CDR1 LNHDA, CDR2 SQIVND (reference sequence). This CDR3 has 15 residues. In DNA form, the CDR3 reads TGTGCCAGTAGATCTTCTTCGACAGGGATCTACGAGCAGTACTTC. This translates into CASRSSSTGIYEQYF.

V usage is TRBV12-2 and J usage is TRBJ2-4; the table gives TRBD1 as D, unverified against the DNA. TRBV12-2 corresponds to a pseudogene. The CDR3 covers 15 residues. The CDR3 is CASRLVPGQKNIQYF. The CDR3, as DNA: TGTGCAAGTCGCTTGGTTCCGGGACAGAAAAACATTCAGTACTTC.

The rearrangement uses TRBV6-6 and TRBJ2-7; 11 positions agree with TRBD1. J was trimmed by 6 bases and V by 2 bases; bases with no gene match: 6. Germline V CDR1 and CDR2: MNHNY, SVGAGI (reference sequence). CDR3 length equals 15 residues. The CDR3 region is CASSYMGQGEAEQYF. The CDR3 DNA follows: TGTGCCAGCAGTTACATGGGACAGGGGGAGGCCGAGCAGTACTTC.

The V call is TRBV7-9, the J call TRBJ2-1, with D possibly being TRBD2 (5 bases). The V end was cut by 5 bases, the J end by 8 bases, with 10 bases between. The CDR3 consists of 12 residues. Germline values: CDR1 SEHNR, CDR2 FQNEAQ (reference sequence). The CDR3 bases are TGTGCCAGCAGCCCGCTAGCCGATGAGCAGTTCTTC. This codes for CASSPLADEQFF.

The CDR3 sequence is CASSDVGVVRNEQYF. The DNA of the CDR3 is TGTGCCAGCAGTGATGTGGGAGTGGTGAGAAACGAGCAGTACTTC. The V call is TRBV6-1, the J call TRBJ2-7; possible D gene TRBD2, 5 bases. The germline gives CDR1 MNHNS, CDR2 SASEGT. Trimming left V 3 bases short and J 5 bases short, with 17 bases between. The CDR3 is 15 residues long.

V is TRBV7-8 and J is TRBJ2-7; D is unresolved. The V end was cut by 5 bases, the J end by 5 bases, with 16 bases between. This CDR3 is 14 amino acids long. CDR1 is SGHVS and CDR2 is FQNEAQ in the germline V gene. CDR3 loop: CASSPHGSFDEQYF. CDR3 DNA: TGTGCCAGCAGCCCCCACGGGTCGTTCGACGAGCAGTACTTC.

This clone turned up a few times. The V call is TRBV30, the J call TRBJ1-1, with unresolved D. The CDR3 covers 15 residues. With 2 bases removed from V and 1 base from J, the gap between germline ends came to 14 bases. Per germline, CDR1 GTSNPN and CDR2 SVGIG (reference sequence). The CDR3 loop is CAWSPSQRGNTEAFF. The DNA for the CDR3 is TGTGCCTGGAGTCCGAGTCAGAGAGGGAACACTGAAGCTTTCTTT.

J is TRBJ1-4 and V is TRBV28, with no clear D. The CDR3 loop spans 15 amino acids. CDR1 is MDHEN, CDR2 SYDVKM, per germline. Between the trimmed V and J ends, which lost 8 bases and 7 bases, there was a span of 20 bases. CDR3 in amino acids: CASGRGKIWSEKLFF. CDR3 nucleotides: TGTGCCAGCGGCCGCGGGAAGATTTGGAGTGAAAAACTGTTTTTT.

This clone occurred a few times. The CDR3, as DNA: TGTGCCATCGGTCCAGCGGGGATGAACGCAGATACGCAGTATTTT. Translating it yields CAIGPAGMNADTQYF. The rearrangement links TRBV10-3 to TRBJ2-3; TRBD2 aligns across 7 bases. Looked up from germline, CDR1 is ENHRY and CDR2 is SYGVKD. V dropped 8 bases and J dropped 4; count of bases not matched to a gene: 12. The CDR3 totals 15 residues.

The chain joins TRBV29-1 to TRBJ2-7; 13 bases are shared with TRBD2. This CDR3 has 14 amino acids. The V and J ends lost 5 bases and 4 bases, in that order; junction bases with no gene match: 5. The germline CDR1 and CDR2 sequences are SQVTM and ANQGSEA. The CDR3: CSVLVTSGRYEQYF. The CDR3 DNA reads as TGCAGCGTTCTGGTGACTAGCGGGAGGTACGAGCAGTACTTC.

The rearrangement links TRBV25-1 to TRBJ1-2, with a possible D match to TRBD1 (6 bases). V shed 1 base and J shed 2 bases, with 11 bases lying between them. The length of the CDR3 is 15 residues. Germline CDR1 reads MGHDK; CDR2 reads SYGVNS. Written as DNA, the CDR3 is TGTGCCAGCAGTGAATCGCGGGGGCGAAACTATGGCTACACCTTC. It yields the protein CASSESRGRNYGYTF.

The chain is built from TRBV6-5 and TRBJ1-5; 8 nucleotides align to TRBD1. In germline, CDR1 is MNHEY, CDR2 SVGAGI. J lost 2 bases, V lost 5 bases, and 5 bases had no gene match. The CDR3 has 15 residues. The CDR3 DNA reads as TGTGCCAGCAGTCCCGACAGGGGTGGCAATCAGCCCCAGCATTTT. Protein product: CASSPDRGGNQPQHF.

CDR3 region: CASSFDTDQPQHF. The CDR3 DNA reads TGCGCCAGCAGCTTCGACACCGATCAGCCCCAGCATTTT. The rearrangement links TRBV5-1 to TRBJ1-5, with D unresolved. Germline values: CDR1 SGHRS, CDR2 YFSETQ. The germline V and J ends were trimmed by 2 bases and 5 bases, with 8 bases remaining between them. The CDR3 runs to 13 residues.

This clone was detected only once. The chain has TRBV7-6 and TRBJ1-2; a weak D match, TRBD1 (5 bases). CDR3 length equals 18 residues. The germline V gene has CDR1 SGHVS and CDR2 FNYEAQ. Deletions cut 5 bases from V and 5 bases from J, with 27 bases between. CDR3 region: CASSATPDMPRERYGYTF. CDR3 sequence (DNA): TGTGCCAGCAGCGCAACTCCGGACATGCCGCGCGAGAGATATGGCTACACCTTC.

This clone was seen only once. The V and J genes are TRBV27 and TRBJ1-2; maybe TRBD1 (5 bases). The CDR3 covers 15 residues. Germline CDR1 reads MNHEY; CDR2 reads SMNVEV (reference sequence). V was shortened by 2 bases and J by 4 bases, with 14 bases between the two germline ends. The CDR3 coding sequence is TGTGCCAGCAGTTTAGGTGGGGCGCTAAGCTATGGCTACACCTTC. It yields the protein CASSLGGALSYGYTF.